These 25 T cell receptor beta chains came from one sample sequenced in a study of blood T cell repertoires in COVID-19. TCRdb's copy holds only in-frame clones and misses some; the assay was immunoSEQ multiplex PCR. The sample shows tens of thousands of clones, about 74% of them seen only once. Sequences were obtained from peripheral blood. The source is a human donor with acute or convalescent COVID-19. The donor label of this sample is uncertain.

CDR3 sequence (DNA): TGCGCCAGCAGCCTGGAGGGGGCCGGGGAGACCCAGTACTTC. Translated: CASSLEGAGETQYF. This sequence joins TRBV5-1 and TRBJ2-5; D may be TRBD1 (7 bases). Deletions cut 4 bases from V and 5 bases from J, with 15 bases between. Germline V gives CDR1 SGHRS, CDR2 YFSETQ. CDR3 length: 14 residues.

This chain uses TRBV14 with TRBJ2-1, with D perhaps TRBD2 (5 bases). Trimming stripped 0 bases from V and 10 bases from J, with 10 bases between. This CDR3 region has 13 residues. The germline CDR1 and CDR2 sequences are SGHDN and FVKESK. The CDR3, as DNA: TGTGCCAGCAGCCAAGATGACTACCGCGAGCAGTTCTTC. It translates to CASSQDDYREQFF.

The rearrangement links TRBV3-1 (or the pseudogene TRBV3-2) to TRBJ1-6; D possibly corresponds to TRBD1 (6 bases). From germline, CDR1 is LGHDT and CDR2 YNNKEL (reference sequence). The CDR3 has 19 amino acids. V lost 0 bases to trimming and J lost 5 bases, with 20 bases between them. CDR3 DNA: TGTGCCAGCAGCCAAGATCGGGGGGCCCGCGACAGAAATAATTCACCCCTCCACTTT. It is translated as CASSQDRGARDRNNSPLHF.

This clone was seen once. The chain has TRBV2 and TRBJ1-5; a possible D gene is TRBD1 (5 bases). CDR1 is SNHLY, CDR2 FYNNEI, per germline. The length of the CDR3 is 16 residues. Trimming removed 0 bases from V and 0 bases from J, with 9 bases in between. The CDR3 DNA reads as TGTGCCAGCAGTGAAGCAGGGGTTGCTAGCAATCAGCCCCAGCATTTT. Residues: CASSEAGVASNQPQHF. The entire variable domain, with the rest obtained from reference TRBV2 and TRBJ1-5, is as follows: EPEVTQTPSHQVTQMGQEVILRCVPISNHLYFYWYRQILGQKVEFLVSFYNNEISEKSEIFDDQFSVERPDGSNFTLKIRSTKLEDSAMYFCASSEAGVASNQPQHFGDGTRLSIL.

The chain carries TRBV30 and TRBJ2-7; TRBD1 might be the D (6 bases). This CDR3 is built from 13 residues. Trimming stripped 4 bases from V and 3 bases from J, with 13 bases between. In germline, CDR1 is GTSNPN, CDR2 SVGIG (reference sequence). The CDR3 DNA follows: TGTGCCTGGACAACAGGGAAAAACTACGAGCAGTACTTC. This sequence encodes CAWTTGKNYEQYF.

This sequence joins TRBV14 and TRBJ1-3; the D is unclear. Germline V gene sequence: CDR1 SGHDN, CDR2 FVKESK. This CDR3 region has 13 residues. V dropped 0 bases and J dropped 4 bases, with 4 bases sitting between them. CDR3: CASSQDYGNTIYF. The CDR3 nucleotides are TGTGCCAGCAGCCAAGACTACGGAAACACCATATATTTT.

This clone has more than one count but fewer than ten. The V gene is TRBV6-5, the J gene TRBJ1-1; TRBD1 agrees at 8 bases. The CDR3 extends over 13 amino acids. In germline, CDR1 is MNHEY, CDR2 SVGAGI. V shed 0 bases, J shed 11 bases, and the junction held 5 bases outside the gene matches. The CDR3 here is CASSYSDREAAFF. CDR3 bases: TGTGCCAGCAGTTACTCGGACAGGGAGGCGGCTTTCTTT.

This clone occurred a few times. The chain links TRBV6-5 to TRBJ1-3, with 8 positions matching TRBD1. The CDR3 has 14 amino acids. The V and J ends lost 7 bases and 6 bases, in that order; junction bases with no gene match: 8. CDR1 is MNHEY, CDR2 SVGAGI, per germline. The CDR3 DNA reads TGTGCCAGCACCCGGGCAGGGGGCGAAAACACCATATATTTT. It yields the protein CASTRAGGENTIYF.

The CDR3 protein is CASSMGQKNYNEQFF. Here the CDR3 DNA reads TGTGCCAGTAGTATGGGGCAGAAGAATTACAATGAGCAGTTCTTC. V gene TRBV19 combines with J gene TRBJ2-1; tentative D call: TRBD1 (5 bases). The V end lost 3 bases, the J end lost 4 bases, and 13 bases lay between the germline ends. This CDR3 contains 15 residues. Germline loops: CDR1 LNHDA, CDR2 SQIVND (reference sequence).

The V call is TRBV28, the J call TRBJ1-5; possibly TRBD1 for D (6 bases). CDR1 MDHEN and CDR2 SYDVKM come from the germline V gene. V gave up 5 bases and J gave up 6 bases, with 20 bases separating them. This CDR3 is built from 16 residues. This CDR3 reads CASSKDPRGGSQPQHF. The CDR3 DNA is TGTGCCAGCAGTAAGGATCCTCGGGGGGGCAGTCAGCCCCAGCATTTT.

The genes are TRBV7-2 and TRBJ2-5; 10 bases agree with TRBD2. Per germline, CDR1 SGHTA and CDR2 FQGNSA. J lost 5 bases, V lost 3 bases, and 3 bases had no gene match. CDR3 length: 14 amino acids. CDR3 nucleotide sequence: TGTGCCAGCAGCTTCGAACTAGCGGGGGAGACCCAGTACTTC. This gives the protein CASSFELAGETQYF. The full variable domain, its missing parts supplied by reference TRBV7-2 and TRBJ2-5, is GAGVSQSPSNKVTEKGKDVELRCDPISGHTALYWYRQSLGQGLEFLIYFQGNSAPDKSGLPSDRFSAERTGGSVSTLTIQRTQQEDSAVYLCASSFELAGETQYFGPGTRLLVL.

CDR3 in DNA: TGCGCCAGCAGCTTGGGGGACAGGGACGGGGAGCAGTACGTC. It specifies CASSLGDRDGEQYV. The V and J genes are TRBV5-1 and TRBJ2-7, with TRBD1 matching 9 bases. The germline V gene encodes CDR1 SGHRS and CDR2 YFSETQ. Unmatched junction bases numbered 5, after V lost 0 bases and J lost 7 bases. The CDR3 contains 14 residues.

The CDR3 region has the DNA TGTGCCAGCAGCACTTCCTCGGGACAGGGGTACACTGAAGCTTTCTTT. This sequence encodes CASSTSSGQGYTEAFF. The chain is built from TRBV7-8 and TRBJ1-1, with 10 bases that match TRBD1. CDR1 is SGHVS, CDR2 FQNEAQ, per germline. The CDR3 has 16 residues. The V gene end was trimmed by 5 bases and the J gene end by 3 bases; junction bases not matched to a gene: 9.

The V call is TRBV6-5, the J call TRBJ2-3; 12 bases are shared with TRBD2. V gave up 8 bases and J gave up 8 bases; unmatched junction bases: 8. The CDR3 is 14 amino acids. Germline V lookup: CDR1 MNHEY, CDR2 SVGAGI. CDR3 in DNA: TGTGCCAGCGACCAGACTAGCGGGAGAGGTACGCAGTATTTT. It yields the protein CASDQTSGRGTQYF.

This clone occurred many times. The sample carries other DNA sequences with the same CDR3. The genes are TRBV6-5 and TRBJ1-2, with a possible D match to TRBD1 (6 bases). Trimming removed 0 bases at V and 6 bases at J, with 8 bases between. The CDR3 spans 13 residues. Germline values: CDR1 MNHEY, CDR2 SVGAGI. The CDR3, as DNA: TGTGCCAGCAGTTACTCGACAGGCAATGGCTACACCTTC. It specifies CASSYSTGNGYTF.

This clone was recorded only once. CDR3: CASSEGQGGRSWDQPQHF. The CDR3 coding sequence is TGTGCCAGCAGTGAAGGACAGGGGGGAAGGAGTTGGGATCAGCCCCAGCATTTT. The chain couples TRBV2 to TRBJ1-5; 9 bases line up with TRBD1. CDR1 SNHLY and CDR2 FYNNEI come from the germline V gene. This CDR3 spans 18 amino acids. Trimming removed 1 base from V and 5 bases from J; junction bases left unmatched: 12.

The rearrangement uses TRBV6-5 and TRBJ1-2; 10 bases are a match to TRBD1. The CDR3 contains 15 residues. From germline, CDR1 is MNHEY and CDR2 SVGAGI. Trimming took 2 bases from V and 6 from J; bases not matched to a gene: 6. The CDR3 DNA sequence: TGTGCCAGCAGTTACGCACGACAGGGGGCCGATGGCTACACCTTC. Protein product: CASSYARQGADGYTF.

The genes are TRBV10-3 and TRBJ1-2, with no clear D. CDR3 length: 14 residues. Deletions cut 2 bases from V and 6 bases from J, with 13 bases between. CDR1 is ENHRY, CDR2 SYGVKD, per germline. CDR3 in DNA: TGTGCCATCAGTGAGGGGGTGGGAGAGAATGGCTACACCTTC. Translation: CAISEGVGENGYTF.

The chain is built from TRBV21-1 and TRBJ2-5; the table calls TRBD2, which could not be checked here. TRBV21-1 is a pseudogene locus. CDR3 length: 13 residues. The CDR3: CASIASQRETQYF. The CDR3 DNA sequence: TGTGCCAGCATAGCATCCCAAAGGGAGACCCAGTACTTC.

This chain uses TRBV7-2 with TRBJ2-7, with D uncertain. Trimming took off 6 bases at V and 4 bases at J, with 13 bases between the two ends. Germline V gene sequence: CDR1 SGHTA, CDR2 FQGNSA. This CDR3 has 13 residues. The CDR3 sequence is CASSRGAAYEQYF. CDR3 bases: TGTGCCAGCAGTAGAGGAGCCGCATACGAGCAGTACTTC. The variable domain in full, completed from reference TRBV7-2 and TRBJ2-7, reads GAGVSQSPSNKVTEKGKDVELRCDPISGHTALYWYRQSLGQGLEFLIYFQGNSAPDKSGLPSDRFSAERTGGSVSTLTIQRTQQEDSAVYLCASSRGAAYEQYFGPGTRLTVT.

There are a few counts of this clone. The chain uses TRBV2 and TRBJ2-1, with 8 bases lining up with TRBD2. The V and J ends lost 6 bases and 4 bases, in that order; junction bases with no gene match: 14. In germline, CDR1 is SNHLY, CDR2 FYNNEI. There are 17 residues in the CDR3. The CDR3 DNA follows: TGTGCCAGCAGGTGGGGTTATCGGGGGGGCCGGTACAATGAGCAGTTCTTC. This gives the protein CASRWGYRGGRYNEQFF.

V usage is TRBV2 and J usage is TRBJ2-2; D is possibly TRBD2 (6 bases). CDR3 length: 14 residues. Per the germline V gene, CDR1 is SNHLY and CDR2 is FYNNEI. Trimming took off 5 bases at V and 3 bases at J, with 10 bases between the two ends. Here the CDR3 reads CASSMGTDTGELFF. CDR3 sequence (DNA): TGTGCCAGCAGTATGGGGACTGACACCGGGGAGCTGTTTTTT.

The CDR3 nucleotides read TGTGCCAGCATGGGATTATACAGGCACTATGGCTACACCTTC. This sequence encodes CASMGLYRHYGYTF. The chain joins TRBV21-1 to TRBJ1-2; the table's TRBD1 call for D was not verified on the DNA. TRBV21-1 constitutes a pseudogene. This CDR3 comprises 14 residues.

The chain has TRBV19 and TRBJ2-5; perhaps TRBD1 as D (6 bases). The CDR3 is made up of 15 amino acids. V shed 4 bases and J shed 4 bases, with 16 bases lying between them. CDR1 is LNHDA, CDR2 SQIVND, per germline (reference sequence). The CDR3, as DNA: TGTGCCAGTAGTAGCTGGGATAGAGGGGGAGAGACCCAGTACTTC. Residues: CASSSWDRGGETQYF.

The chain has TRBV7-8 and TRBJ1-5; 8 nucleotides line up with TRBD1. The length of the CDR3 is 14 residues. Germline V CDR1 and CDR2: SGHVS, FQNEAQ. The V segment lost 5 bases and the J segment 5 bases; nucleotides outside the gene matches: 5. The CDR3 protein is CASSTTGGDQPQHF. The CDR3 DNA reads TGTGCCAGCAGCACAACAGGGGGGGATCAGCCCCAGCATTTT.